This T cell receptor beta chain was documented in a study of cytotoxic CD8 clonotypes in ibrutinib-treated CLL. The overall study: Partial responses totalled about 25 and complete responses 2; after median approximately 62 months, about 14 remained remitted and about twelve progressed.

Findings and caveats of the study: Sustained-remission and progressing patients had different sampling times. Increased clonality at ibrutinib response gave way to a return toward baseline at progression. Baseline clonality, above age-matched healthy donor levels, tracked circulating CD8+ T-cell counts.

Comment on this clone: Its antigen is not identified.

Measured with immunoSEQ multiplex PCR; TCRdb has only the in-frame clones, and not every one. The sample has some 200,000 clones; around 70% are singletons. The TCR was taken from a human donor with chronic lymphocytic leukemia. The sequencing used PBMCs, collected after 24 months of ibrutinib treatment.

CDR3 DNA sequence: TGTGCCAGCAGTGAGGACAGGGGGGTAATCTACGAGCAGTACTTC. This codes for CASSEDRGVIYEQYF. V usage is TRBV6-1 and J usage is TRBJ2-7; TRBD1 aligns across 10 bases. V shed 3 bases, J shed 3 bases, and the junction held 5 bases outside the gene matches. The germline V gene encodes CDR1 MNHNS and CDR2 SASEGT. The CDR3 contains 15 residues.